The present entry profiles one T cell receptor (beta chain) with its context. The sample belongs to a study of blood T cell repertoires in COVID-19. In the study overall: Whether acute or convalescent, the COVID-19 samples came from the United States, Italy and Spain. T cells, B-cell-depleted T cells, or PBMCs provided the cDNA or gDNA that served as material.

CDR3 length: 17 residues. Trimming stripped 0 bases from V and 0 bases from J, with 9 bases between. Per germline, CDR1 LGHNA and CDR2 YSLEER. TCRdb's copy holds only in-frame clones and misses some; the assay was immunoSEQ multiplex PCR. The sample has about 370,000 clones, about 90% seen once. The Seattle patients joined while their infection was active and were tracked longitudinally afterward. This sequence joins TRBV4-3 and TRBJ2-6; D remains ambiguous. The sequence came from a young woman with COVID-19, enrolled during active disease. The material sequenced was peripheral blood. The CDR3 DNA reads TGCGCCAGCAGCCAAGAGTTCCAGCGCTCTGGGGCCAACGTCCTGACTTTC. Residues: CASSQEFQRSGANVLTF.